The entry below gives a single T cell receptor (beta chain) sequence along with its context. Its antigen is undetermined. Investigators divided CD4+ cells into CD45RA+ naive and CD45RA-negative memory subsets. Original processing notes: Junction-only sequences without quality scores were provided by ImmunoSEQ, so filtering was different. Clones were read by immunoSEQ multiplex PCR, and TCRdb kept only the in-frame ones, dropping some. Clonal size and the V and J genes are those of that table, whereas D and trimming came from the DNA. Of about 2.4 million clones in the sample, over 85% were seen once. Germline V gene data show CDR1 as MNHNS and CDR2 as SASEGT. With 2 bases clipped from V and 2 bases from J, the junction kept 19 bases outside the gene matches. The CDR3 runs to 20 residues. This entry belongs to a study of shared clonotypes between healthy human individuals. Study-wide findings and caveats: Clonotype sharing among donors likely depends on sequencing depth.

The chain is built from TRBV6-1 and TRBJ2-3; 7 bases are shared with TRBD1. The receptor comes from a man between 18 and 35 years old in good health. Some clones in this sample may be carry-over from other donors' samples. The source material was naive CD4+ T cells from PBMCs. Subset given: CD45RA+ positively selected. In DNA form, the CDR3 reads TGTGCCAGCAGTGAAAGGGGACAGAGCCGAGGTATCGGGTTCACAGATACGCAGTATTTT. It is translated as CASSERGQSRGIGFTDTQYF.